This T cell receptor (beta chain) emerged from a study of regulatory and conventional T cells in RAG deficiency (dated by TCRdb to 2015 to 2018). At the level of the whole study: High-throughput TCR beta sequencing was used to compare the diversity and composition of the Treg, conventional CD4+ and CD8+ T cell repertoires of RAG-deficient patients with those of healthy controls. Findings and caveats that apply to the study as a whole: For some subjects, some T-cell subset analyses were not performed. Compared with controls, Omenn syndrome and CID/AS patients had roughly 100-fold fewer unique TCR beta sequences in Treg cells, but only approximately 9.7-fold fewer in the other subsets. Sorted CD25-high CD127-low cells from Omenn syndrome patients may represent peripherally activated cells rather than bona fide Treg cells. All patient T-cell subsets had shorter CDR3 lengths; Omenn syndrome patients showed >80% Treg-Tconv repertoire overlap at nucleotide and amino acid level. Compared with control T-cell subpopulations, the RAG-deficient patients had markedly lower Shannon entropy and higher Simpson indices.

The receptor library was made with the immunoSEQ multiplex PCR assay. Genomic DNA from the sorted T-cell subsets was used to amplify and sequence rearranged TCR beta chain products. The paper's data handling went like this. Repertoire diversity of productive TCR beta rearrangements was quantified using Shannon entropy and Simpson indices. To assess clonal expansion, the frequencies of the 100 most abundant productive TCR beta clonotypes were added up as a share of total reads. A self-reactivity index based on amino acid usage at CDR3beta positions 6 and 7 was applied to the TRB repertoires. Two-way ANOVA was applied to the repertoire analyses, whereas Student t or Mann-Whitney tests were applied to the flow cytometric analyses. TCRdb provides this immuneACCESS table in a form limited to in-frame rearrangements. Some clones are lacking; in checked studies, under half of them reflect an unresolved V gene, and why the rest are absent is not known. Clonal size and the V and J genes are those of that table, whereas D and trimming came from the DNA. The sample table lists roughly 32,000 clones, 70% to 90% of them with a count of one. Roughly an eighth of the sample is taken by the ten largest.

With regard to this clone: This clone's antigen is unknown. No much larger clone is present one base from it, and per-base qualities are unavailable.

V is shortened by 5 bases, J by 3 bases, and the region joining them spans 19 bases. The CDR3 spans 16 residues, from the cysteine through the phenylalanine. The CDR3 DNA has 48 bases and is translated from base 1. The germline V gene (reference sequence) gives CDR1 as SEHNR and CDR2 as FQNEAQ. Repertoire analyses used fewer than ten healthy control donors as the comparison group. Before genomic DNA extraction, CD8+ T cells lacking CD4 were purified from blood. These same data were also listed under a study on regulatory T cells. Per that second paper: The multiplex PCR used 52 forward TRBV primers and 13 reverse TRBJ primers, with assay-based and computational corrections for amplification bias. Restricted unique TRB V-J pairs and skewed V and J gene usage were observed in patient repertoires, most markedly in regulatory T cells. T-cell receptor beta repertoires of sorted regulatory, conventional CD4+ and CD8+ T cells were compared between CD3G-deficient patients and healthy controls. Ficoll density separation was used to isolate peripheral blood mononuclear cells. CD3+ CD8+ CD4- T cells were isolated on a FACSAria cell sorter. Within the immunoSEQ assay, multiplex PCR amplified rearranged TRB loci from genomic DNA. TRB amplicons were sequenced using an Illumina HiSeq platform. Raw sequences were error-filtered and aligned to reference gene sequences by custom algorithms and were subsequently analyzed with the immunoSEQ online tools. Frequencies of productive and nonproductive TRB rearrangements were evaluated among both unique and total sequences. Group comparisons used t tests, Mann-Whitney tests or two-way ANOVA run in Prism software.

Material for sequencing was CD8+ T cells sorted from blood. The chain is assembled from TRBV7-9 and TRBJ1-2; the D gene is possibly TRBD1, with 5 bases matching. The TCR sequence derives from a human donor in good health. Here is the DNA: TGTGCCAGCAGCCCGATCCCGCACGGGGGAGACTATGGCTACACCTTC. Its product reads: CASSPIPHGGDYGYTF.